The clone carrying this TCR beta chain showed up just a few times. Its antigen is undetermined. Sample time point: blood 4 weeks post-SBRT, at nephrectomy. Specified treatment: 15 Gy SBRT to primary tumor, nephrectomy 4 weeks later. Nephrectomy followed 15 Gy stereotactic body radiation by 4 weeks. Clear cell pathology was present in this patient's renal cell carcinoma. Repertoires were generated with immunoSEQ multiplex PCR, while TCRdb's copy carries only in-frame clones and drops some. This sample has about 77,000 clones, with approximately 82% found just once. The CDR3 has 13 amino acids. V gave up 10 bases and J gave up 6 bases; unmatched junction bases: 7. The germline V gene encodes CDR1 ENHRY and CDR2 SYGVKD. The data belong to a study of radiation and T cells in renal cell carcinoma. Study results and limitations: From baseline, blood top tumor clonotypes peaked at 2 weeks post-radiation.

Source: blood, taken from a patient whose treatment included radiotherapy and nephrectomy. This chain links TRBV10-3 with TRBJ1-5; 9 bases match TRBD1. The TCR was taken from a woman between 55 and 75 years old with renal cell carcinoma. The CDR3 spells CATRTGATQPQHF. CDR3 nucleotides: TGTGCCACCCGGACAGGGGCAACTCAGCCCCAGCATTTT.